This T cell receptor beta chain originates from a study of CD8 T cells in ankylosing spondylitis. Whole-study results and caveats: Disease-linked clones proved CD8+ and comparatively uncommon in peripheral blood. Seemingly distinctive of ankylosing spondylitis blood was a TCR beta motif formed by eight highly homologous variants. There was reportedly significant enrichment of clones that were disease-linked in matched ankylosing spondylitis synovial fluid. Some motif variants were previously reported in reactive arthritis synovial fluid and blood.

5'-RACE, quantitative and with molecular barcodes, yielded the TCR beta libraries. TCRdb reprocessed the 5' RACE reads with MiXCR, giving one entry per CDR3 protein. The table records some 800,000 distinct CDR3 sequences, around 11% of them present only once. As for this clonotype: The target antigen is unknown. A much bigger clone sits one base away, suggesting this may be a read error.

V was clipped by 4 bases and J by 0 bases, with 6 bases between them. Germline V lookup: CDR1 SEHNR, CDR2 FQNEAQ (reference sequence). The CDR3 runs to 13 residues. The TCR sequence derives from a male donor with ankylosing spondylitis. The source material was blood, either unsorted or a sorted T cell fraction (not recorded which). This chain links TRBV7-9 with TRBJ1-1, with unresolved D. The CDR3 sequence: CASSWTMNTEAFF. The CDR3 nucleotides read TGTGCCAGCAGCTGGACCATGAACACTGAAGCTTTCTTT.